This T cell receptor (beta chain) originates from a study of cytomegalovirus exposure and HLA in healthy donors. V shed 5 bases, J shed 0 bases, and the junction held 9 bases outside the gene matches. The CDR3 is 17 amino acids. CDR1 and CDR2 from the germline V gene are PRHDT and FYEKMQ (reference sequence). PCR employed 60 Vbeta and 13 Jbeta primers. Profiled with immunoSEQ multiplex PCR; TCRdb holds only in-frame clones, not every one. The sample has nearly 300,000 clones, 70% to 90% seen once. Source material: PBMCs. The origin of this receptor is a man between 40 and 49 years old in good health and CMV-seropositive. The genes are TRBV13 and TRBJ1-2; 10 bases align to TRBD1. CDR3 sequence: CASSTQDRGASNYGYTF. CDR3 DNA: TGTGCCAGCAGCACCCAGGACAGGGGGGCTTCTAACTATGGCTACACCTTC.